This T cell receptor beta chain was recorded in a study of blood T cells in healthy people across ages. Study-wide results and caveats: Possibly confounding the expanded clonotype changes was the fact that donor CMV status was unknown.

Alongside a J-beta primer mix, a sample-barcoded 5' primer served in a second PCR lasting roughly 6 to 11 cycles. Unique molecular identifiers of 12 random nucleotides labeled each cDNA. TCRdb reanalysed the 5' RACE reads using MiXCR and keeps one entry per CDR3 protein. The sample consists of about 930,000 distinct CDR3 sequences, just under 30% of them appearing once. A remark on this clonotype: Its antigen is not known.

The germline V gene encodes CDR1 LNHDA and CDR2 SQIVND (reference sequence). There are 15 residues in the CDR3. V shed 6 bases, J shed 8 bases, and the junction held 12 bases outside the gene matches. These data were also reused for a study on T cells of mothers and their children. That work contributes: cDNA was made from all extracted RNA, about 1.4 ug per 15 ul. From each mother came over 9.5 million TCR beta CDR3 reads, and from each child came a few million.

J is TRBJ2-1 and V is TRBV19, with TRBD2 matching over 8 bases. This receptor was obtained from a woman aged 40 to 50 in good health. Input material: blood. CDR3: CASSRGTSWGDEQFF. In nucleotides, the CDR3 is TGTGCCAGTAGCCGAGGGACTAGTTGGGGTGATGAGCAGTTCTTC.